These 9 T cell receptor beta chains share one sample of origin, sequenced in a study of OX40 agonist ivuxolimab in advanced cancers. The protocol was immunoSEQ multiplex PCR, while the TCRdb copy is restricted to in-frame clones and leaves out a portion. The data contain under 85,000 clones, around 84% of them singletons. The sequencing here drew on CD4+ or CD8+ T cells sorted from blood, taken in a trial of the OX40 agonist ivuxolimab. The receptors come from an adult with an advanced solid tumor such as melanoma, head and neck, liver or kidney cancer.

This rearrangement joins TRBV7-8 to TRBJ2-2; D is possibly TRBD1 (6 bases). This CDR3 is 15 amino acids long. V was shortened by 0 bases and J by 7 bases, with 12 bases between the two germline ends. The germline gives CDR1 SGHVS, CDR2 FQNEAQ. The DNA of the CDR3 is TGTGCCAGCAGCTTAGCCAGGGGATTGGACGGGGAGCTGTTTTTT. Translating gives CASSLARGLDGELFF.

This chain joins TRBV21-1 and TRBJ2-1; the table gives TRBD2 as D, unverified against the DNA. TRBV21-1 is a pseudogene locus. This CDR3 is 16 amino acids long. CDR3 region: CASSKDSSSGSLPQFF. CDR3 DNA sequence: TGTGCCAGCAGCAAAGACTCGTCTAGCGGGAGCCTCCCGCAGTTCTTC.

The table lists this clone with a count of one. This chain uses TRBV5-4 with TRBJ2-3; 8 bases agree with TRBD2. V dropped 0 bases and J dropped 4; count of bases not matched to a gene: 1. There are 14 residues in the CDR3. The V gene's germline CDR1 is SGHNT and CDR2 YYREEE (reference sequence). For the CDR3, the DNA is TGTGCCAGCAGCTTGGGGACTAGCCCAGATACGCAGTATTTT. This translates into CASSLGTSPDTQYF.

V usage is TRBV19 and J usage is TRBJ1-1; no clear D gene. Germline V gene sequence: CDR1 LNHDA, CDR2 SQIVND (reference sequence). Trimming left V 3 bases short and J 1 base short, with 3 bases between. This CDR3 has 12 amino acids. The CDR3 region has the DNA TGTGCCAGTAGTATGCAGAACACTGAAGCTTTCTTT. Translation gives CASSMQNTEAFF.

This sequence joins TRBV7-8 and TRBJ1-2; 7 bases map to TRBD1. The CDR3 has 13 residues. CDR1 and CDR2 from the germline V gene are SGHVS and FQNEAQ. Trimming at V came to 2 bases and at J to 6 bases, leaving 3 bases not matched to a gene. This CDR3 reads CASSLTGVDGYTF. CDR3 nucleotides: TGTGCCAGCAGCTTAACAGGGGTTGATGGCTACACCTTC.

The V and J genes are TRBV7-6 and TRBJ2-1; the match to TRBD1 covers 8 bases. Germline loops: CDR1 SGHVS, CDR2 FNYEAQ. CDR3 length: 15 residues. Unmatched junction bases numbered 10, after V lost 7 bases and J lost 5 bases. CDR3 coding DNA: TGTGCCAGCACCCCCGGGGACAGGAGGGACAATGAGCAGTTCTTC. Protein sequence: CASTPGDRRDNEQFF.

This clone was detected a few times. This chain joins TRBV19 and TRBJ2-7; D is unresolved. The CDR3 covers 13 residues. Germline V CDR1 and CDR2: LNHDA, SQIVND (reference sequence). V was pared by 10 bases and J by 1 base, with 14 bases between. The CDR3 region is CATLPPGSYEQYF. The CDR3 coding sequence is TGTGCCACCCTACCCCCAGGTTCCTACGAGCAGTACTTC.

The chain recombines TRBV10-3 with TRBJ2-3, with 11 bases lining up with TRBD2. The germline CDR1 and CDR2 sequences are ENHRY and SYGVKD. J was trimmed by 4 bases and V by 8 bases; bases with no gene match: 11. The CDR3 runs to 16 residues. Here the CDR3 DNA reads TGTGCCATCTCTACCTCTAGCGGGGGGAGACCAGATACGCAGTATTTT. This gives the protein CAISTSSGGRPDTQYF.

This clone was seen more than once but under ten times. The junction departs from germline at one end; a sequencing error may be responsible. J is TRBJ2-1 and V is TRBV11-2; 9 bases are a match to TRBD2. CDR3 length: 16 residues. CDR1 and CDR2 (germline): SGHAT, FQNNGV. The CDR3 loop is CASILGRGGVYNEQFF. The CDR3 bases are TGTGCCAGCATCTTAGGGCGGGGGGGCGTCTACAATGAGCAGTTCTTC.